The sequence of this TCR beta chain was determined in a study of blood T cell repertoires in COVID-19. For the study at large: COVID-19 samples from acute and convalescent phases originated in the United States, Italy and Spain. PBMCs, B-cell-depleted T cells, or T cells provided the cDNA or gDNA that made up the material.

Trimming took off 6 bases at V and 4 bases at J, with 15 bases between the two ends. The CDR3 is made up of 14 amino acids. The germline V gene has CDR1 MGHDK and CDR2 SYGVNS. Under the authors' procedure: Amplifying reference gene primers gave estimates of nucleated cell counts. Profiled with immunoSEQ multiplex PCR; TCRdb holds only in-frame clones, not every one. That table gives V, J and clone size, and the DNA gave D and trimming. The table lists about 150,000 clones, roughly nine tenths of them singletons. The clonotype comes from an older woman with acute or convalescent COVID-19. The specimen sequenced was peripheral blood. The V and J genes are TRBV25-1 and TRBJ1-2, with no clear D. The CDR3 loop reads CASSSGSASYGYTF. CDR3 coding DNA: TGTGCCAGCAGCTCCGGGTCGGCATCCTATGGCTACACCTTC.